This record looks at one TCR beta chain sequence and its context. This clone's antigen is unknown. No much larger clone exists at a distance of one base, and base qualities are not known. The data stem from a study of blood T cell repertoires in COVID-19 (dated by TCRdb to between 2020 and 2021). For the study in its entirety: Samples from collaborators originated in the United States, Italy and Spain and spanned both the acute and convalescent phases of COVID-19. Nearly every sample came with metadata listing a de-identified subject ID, COVID-19 status, age in years and sex. Samples were obtained from the ongoing ImmuneRACE study (first 160 participants) and from 1,000 to 1,500 subjects provided by 6 global collaborators. Deeply sampled blood TCRbeta repertoires from subjects exposed to, actively infected with, or recovered from COVID-19 were included in the dataset. The repertoires were released in a freely available public database meant as a resource for research on the immune response to SARS-CoV-2. Where HLA class I and class II types were available, the types were taken from metadata supplied by the sample provider, not from assay-based typing. The material from the prospective study consisted of cDNA or gDNA derived from T cells, B-cell-depleted T cells, or PBMCs.

Study-level results and caveats: The amount of clinical and demographic metadata varied by source and participant and was provided uncurated.

The germline V gene sets CDR1 to MDHEN and CDR2 to SYDVKM. Between the V and J ends, shortened by 4 bases and 2 bases respectively, the junction contains 18 bases. Spanning cysteine to phenylalanine, the CDR3 consists of 16 amino acids. Solely the CDR3 DNA is kept, with 48 bases framed from the first base. At one collaborating source in Seattle, patients were enrolled during active infection and were followed longitudinally through the course of disease. Each collaborating institution followed its own protocols to collect whole blood in K2EDTA tubes. For TCRbeta analysis, collaborators shipped samples in one of three forms: frozen whole blood, isolated PBMCs, or DNA extracted from either of those sample types. TCRbeta CDR3 regions were amplified from genomic DNA using the immunoSEQ Assay, a bias-controlled multiplex PCR. Concerning the study's data processing: The number of nucleated cells in each sample was estimated by amplification of reference gene primers within the assay. Sequence reads were collapsed and filtered to measure the absolute abundance of every unique TCRbeta CDR3 rearrangement. For each sample, productive Simpson clonality was calculated as the square root of Simpson's diversity index over productive rearrangements. TCRdb retrieved this table from immuneACCESS and kept in-frame rearrangements only. Not all clones are present; in checked studies, unresolved V genes account for under half, and no reason is known for the remainder. D and trimming were read from the DNA, whereas the V and J calls and clone size are those reported in that table. The sample table lists 150,000 to 200,000 clones, around 83% of them with a count of one. 6% to 8% of the sample is held by the ten biggest clonotypes.

The chain employs TRBV28 and TRBJ2-7; TRBD2 is possibly the D segment (5 matching bases). The source is a woman in her seventies with COVID-19, enrolled during active disease. The sequenced material came from peripheral blood. The sequence in DNA is TGTGCCAGCAGTTCATCTCGGGGTTATCCTCCCTACGAGCAGTACTTC. Translated, it reads CASSSSRGYPPYEQYF.